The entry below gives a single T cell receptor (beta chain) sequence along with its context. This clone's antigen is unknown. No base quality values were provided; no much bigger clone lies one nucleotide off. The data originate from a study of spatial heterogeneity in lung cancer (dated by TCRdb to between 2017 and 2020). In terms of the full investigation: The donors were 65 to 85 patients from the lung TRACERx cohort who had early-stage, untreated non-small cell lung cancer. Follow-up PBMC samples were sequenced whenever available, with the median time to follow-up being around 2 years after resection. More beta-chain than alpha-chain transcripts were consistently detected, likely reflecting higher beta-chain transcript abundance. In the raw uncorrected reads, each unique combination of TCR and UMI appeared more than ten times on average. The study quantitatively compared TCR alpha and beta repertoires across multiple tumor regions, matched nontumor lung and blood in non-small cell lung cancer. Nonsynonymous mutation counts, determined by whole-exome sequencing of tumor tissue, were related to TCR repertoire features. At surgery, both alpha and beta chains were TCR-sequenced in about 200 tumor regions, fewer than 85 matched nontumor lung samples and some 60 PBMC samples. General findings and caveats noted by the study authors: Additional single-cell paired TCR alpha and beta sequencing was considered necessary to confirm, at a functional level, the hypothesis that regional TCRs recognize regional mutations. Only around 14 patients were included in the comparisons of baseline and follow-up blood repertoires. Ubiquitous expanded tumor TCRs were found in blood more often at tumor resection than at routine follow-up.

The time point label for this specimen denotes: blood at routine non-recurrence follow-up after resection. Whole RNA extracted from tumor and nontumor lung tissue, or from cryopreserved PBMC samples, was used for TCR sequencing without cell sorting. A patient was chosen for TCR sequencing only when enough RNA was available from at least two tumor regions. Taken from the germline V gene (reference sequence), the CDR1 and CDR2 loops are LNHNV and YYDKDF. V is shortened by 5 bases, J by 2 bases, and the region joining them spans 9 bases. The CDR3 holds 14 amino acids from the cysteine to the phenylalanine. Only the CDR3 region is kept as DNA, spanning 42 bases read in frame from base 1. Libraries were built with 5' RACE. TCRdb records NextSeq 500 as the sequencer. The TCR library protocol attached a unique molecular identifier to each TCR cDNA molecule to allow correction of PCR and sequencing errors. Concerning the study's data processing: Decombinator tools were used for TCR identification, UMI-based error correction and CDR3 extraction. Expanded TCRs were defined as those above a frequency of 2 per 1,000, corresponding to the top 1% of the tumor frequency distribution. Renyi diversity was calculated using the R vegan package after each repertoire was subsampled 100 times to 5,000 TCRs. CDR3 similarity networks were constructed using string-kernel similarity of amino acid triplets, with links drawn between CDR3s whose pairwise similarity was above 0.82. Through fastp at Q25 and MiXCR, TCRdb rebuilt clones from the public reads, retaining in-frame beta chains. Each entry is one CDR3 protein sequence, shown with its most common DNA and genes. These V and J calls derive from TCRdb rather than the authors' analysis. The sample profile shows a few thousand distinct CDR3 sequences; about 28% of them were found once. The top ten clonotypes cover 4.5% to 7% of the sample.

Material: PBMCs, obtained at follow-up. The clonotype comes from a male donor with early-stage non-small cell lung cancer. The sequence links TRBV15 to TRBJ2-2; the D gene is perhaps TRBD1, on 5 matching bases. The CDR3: CATSDSSNTGELFF. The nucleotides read TGTGCCACCAGCGACAGCTCTAACACCGGGGAGCTGTTTTTT.